The 29 T cell receptor beta chains below come from one sample, sequenced in a study of Ad26.COV2.S vaccination and SARS-CoV-2 variants. Treatment defined: over 15 received Ad26.COV2.S at low or high dose, single or two shots; about 5 received placebo; per-sample allocation not given. Day 63 after the first vaccine or placebo injection was the time point for sampling. Produced via immunoSEQ multiplex PCR; TCRdb's table is partial and in-frame only. This table holds roughly 510,000 clones, 87% found once. Sequences were derived from peripheral blood, sampled in a trial of Ad26.COV2.S vaccine versus placebo. These receptors all stem from a person between 18 and 60 years old who received the Ad26.COV2.S COVID-19 vaccine or a placebo.

The CDR3 spells CASSPRGETSQETQYF. CDR3 DNA sequence: TGTGCCAGCAGCCCTAGGGGCGAAACTAGCCAAGAGACCCAGTACTTC. The V call is TRBV4-2, the J call TRBJ2-5; D is tentatively TRBD1 or TRBD2 (5 bases each). This CDR3 is 16 amino acids long. The V gene's germline CDR1 is LGHNA and CDR2 YNFKEQ. V was cut by 4 bases and J by 1 base, with 16 bases left in between.

This clone was detected once. The chain links TRBV5-4 to TRBJ1-1, with D unresolved. From germline, CDR1 is SGHNT and CDR2 YYREEE (reference sequence). The CDR3 totals 13 residues. Trimming removed 3 bases at V and 0 bases at J, with 6 bases between. The CDR3 DNA follows: TGTGCCAGCAGCTCATCAGTGAACACTGAAGCTTTCTTT. Its protein is CASSSSVNTEAFF.

This rearrangement joins TRBV19 to TRBJ1-1; D might be TRBD1 (6 bases). From germline, CDR1 is LNHDA and CDR2 SQIVND (reference sequence). V lost 3 bases and J 8 bases, leaving 13 bases between the germline ends. The CDR3 is 13 amino acids. DNA of the CDR3: TGTGCCAGTAGTATCCCTGGACAGCTAGAAGCTTTCTTT. Protein sequence: CASSIPGQLEAFF.

The V and J genes are TRBV5-4 and TRBJ2-3; D possibly matches TRBD1 or TRBD2 (6 bases each). V lost 3 bases and J lost 2, with 13 bases in between. This CDR3 has 15 amino acids. Germline V CDR1 and CDR2: SGHNT, YYREEE (reference sequence). Written as DNA, the CDR3 is TGTGCCAGCAGCTCGCGGGACAAGGACACAGATACGCAGTATTTT. Its translation: CASSSRDKDTDTQYF.

This rearrangement joins TRBV5-5 to TRBJ2-7; the match to TRBD2 covers 8 bases. CDR1 is SGHKS, CDR2 YYEKEE, per germline (reference sequence). The CDR3 length is 15 residues. V lost 1 base to trimming and J lost 0 bases; unmatched junction nucleotides: 3. As DNA, the CDR3 is TGTGCCAGCAGCTTGTCGGGGGGGAGCTCCTACGAGCAGTACTTC. As protein: CASSLSGGSSYEQYF.

The genes are TRBV6-5 and TRBJ2-1, with D unclear. Per the germline V gene, CDR1 is MNHEY and CDR2 is SVGAGI. The length of the CDR3 is 11 residues. V was shortened by 6 bases and J by 3 bases, with 3 bases between the two germline ends. DNA of the CDR3: TGTGCCAGCAGCCGCTACAATGAGCAGTTCTTC. Translated: CASSRYNEQFF.

V is TRBV6-2 or TRBV6-3 and J is TRBJ2-5; tentatively, D is TRBD1 (5 bases). This CDR3 region has 15 residues. Looked up from germline, CDR1 is MNHEY and CDR2 is SVGEGT. Trimming removed 5 bases from V and 3 bases from J, with 16 bases in between. The CDR3 DNA sequence: TGTGCCAGCAGTGTTACAGGTACAACTAAAGAGACCCAGTACTTC. Translated: CASSVTGTTKETQYF.

The chain links TRBV19 to TRBJ1-4; D unresolved. V was shortened by 6 bases and J by 11 bases, with 19 bases between the two germline ends. The CDR3 totals 14 residues. In germline, CDR1 is LNHDA, CDR2 SQIVND (reference sequence). CDR3 loop: CASRTSGSNAKLFF. The CDR3 nucleotides are TGTGCCAGTAGGACCTCGGGAAGTAATGCGAAACTGTTTTTT.

The V and J genes are TRBV30 and TRBJ1-1; D call uncertain. Trimming cost V 2 bases and J 5 bases, with 12 bases left between them. The CDR3 is 13 amino acids. Germline V gives CDR1 GTSNPN, CDR2 SVGIG (reference sequence). CDR3 bases: TGTGCCTGGAGTAAAATTCTAGGGACTGAAGCTTTCTTT. Amino acids: CAWSKILGTEAFF.

The chain uses TRBV7-9 and TRBJ2-7; D perhaps matches TRBD2 (5 bases). The V gene lost 1 base and the J gene lost 3 bases, with 13 bases spanning the gap. Germline assignment: CDR1 SEHNR and CDR2 FQNEAQ (reference sequence). This CDR3 has 15 amino acids. For the CDR3, the DNA is TGTGCCAGCAGCTTAGAACTGAGGGATAACTACGAGCAGTACTTC. Its translation: CASSLELRDNYEQYF.

This clone showed up just once. The genes are TRBV19 and TRBJ2-1; 7 bases map to TRBD1. This CDR3 is 14 amino acids long. In germline, CDR1 is LNHDA, CDR2 SQIVND (reference sequence). The junction had 10 bases not matched to a gene; V was cut back by 5 bases and J by 9 bases. This CDR3 is CASSDREWLGEQFF. CDR3 bases: TGTGCCAGTAGTGACAGGGAGTGGTTAGGTGAGCAGTTCTTC. Looking up the rest from reference TRBV19 and TRBJ2-1 gives the full variable domain: DGGITQSPKYLFRKEGQNVTLSCEQNLNHDAMYWYRQDPGQGLRLIYYSQIVNDFQKGDIAEGYSVSREKKESFPLTVTSAQKNPTAFYLCASSDREWLGEQFFGPGTRLTVL.

V is TRBV2 and J is TRBJ2-1, with D unresolved. CDR1 is SNHLY and CDR2 is FYNNEI in the germline V gene. The CDR3 has 14 residues. The germline V and J ends were trimmed by 1 base and 6 bases, with 10 bases remaining between them. CDR3 sequence: CASSEVVFGNEQFF. The CDR3 region has the DNA TGTGCCAGCAGTGAAGTCGTTTTCGGCAATGAGCAGTTCTTC.

The chain uses TRBV28 and TRBJ1-2; maybe TRBD1 (5 bases). Germline CDR1 is MDHEN and CDR2 is SYDVKM. V lost 7 bases to trimming and J lost 11 bases, with 20 bases between them. This CDR3 is built from 13 residues. CDR3 protein: CASKRAGPQGYTF. The CDR3 nucleotides are TGTGCCAGCAAAAGGGCGGGACCTCAAGGGTACACCTTC.

A single count supports this clone. The J gene is TRBJ2-1, the V gene TRBV6-7; TRBD2 matches 9 bases. TRBV6-7 is annotated as an ORF whose role is uncertain. This CDR3 region has 17 residues. The V and J ends lost 0 bases and 10 bases, in that order; junction bases with no gene match: 13. CDR3: CASSYSNSGSPPTEQFF. Here the CDR3 DNA reads TGTGCCAGCAGTTACTCAAATAGCGGGAGTCCTCCCACGGAGCAGTTCTTC.

This chain connects TRBV5-4 to TRBJ2-1, with 8 bases matching TRBD1. The CDR3 spans 13 residues. Germline V lookup: CDR1 SGHNT, CDR2 YYREEE (reference sequence). The trim removed 0 bases at V and 8 bases at J, leaving 1 base unmatched. CDR3 sequence reads: CASSLDRGDEQFF. The CDR3 DNA sequence: TGTGCCAGCAGCTTGGACAGGGGGGATGAGCAGTTCTTC.

The V and J genes are TRBV11-3 and TRBJ2-2; D is uncertain. The ends were cut back, 0 bases at V and 6 bases at J, with 11 bases in the middle. CDR1 is SGHNT, CDR2 YENEEA, per germline. CDR3 size: 15 residues. The CDR3, as DNA: TGTGCCAGCAGCTTAGAGGTCGTCGGCGCCGGGGAGCTGTTTTTT. This translates into CASSLEVVGAGELFF. Based on the CDR3 plus reference TRBV11-3 and TRBJ2-2, the full variable domain is EAGVVQSPRYKIIEKKQPVAFWCNPISGHNTLYWYLQNLGQGPELLIRYENEEAVDDSQLPKDRFSAERLKGVDSTLKIQPAELGDSAVYLCASSLEVVGAGELFFGEGSRLTVL.

This chain connects TRBV6-2 or TRBV6-3 to TRBJ1-6, with D maybe TRBD1 (5 bases). Germline CDR1 and CDR2: MNHEY and SVGEGT. The germline V and J ends were trimmed by 4 bases and 9 bases, with 16 bases remaining between them. The CDR3 consists of 15 residues. The CDR3, as DNA: TGTGCCAGCAGTTGGCCCGCGGGGACGATTTCACCCCTCCACTTT. Translation gives CASSWPAGTISPLHF.

V gene TRBV2 combines with J gene TRBJ2-7; D might be TRBD2 (6 bases). Germline lookup yields CDR1 SNHLY and CDR2 FYNNEI. This CDR3 has 15 residues. The V and J ends lost 7 bases and 0 bases respectively, with 16 bases between them. CDR3 nucleotides: TGTGCCAGCACCCAATCCGGGAGCCTCTCCTACGAGCAGTACTTC. Amino acids: CASTQSGSLSYEQYF.

V and J are TRBV4-3 and TRBJ2-3, with 8 positions matching TRBD1. CDR1 is LGHNA, CDR2 YSLEER, per germline. This CDR3 has 17 amino acids. The V segment lost 0 bases and the J segment 2 bases; nucleotides outside the gene matches: 7. In DNA form, the CDR3 reads TGCGCCAGCAGCCAAGATCGAAGGACAGGGCTCACAGATACGCAGTATTTT. This encodes CASSQDRRTGLTDTQYF.

The rearrangement joins TRBV28 to TRBJ2-7, with unresolved D. Germline loops: CDR1 MDHEN, CDR2 SYDVKM. The length of the CDR3 is 15 residues. The germline V and J ends were trimmed by 5 bases and 2 bases, with 16 bases remaining between them. For the CDR3, the DNA is TGTGCCAGCAGTGCCCAGACCAGAGTTACCTACGAGCAGTACTTC. Encoded protein: CASSAQTRVTYEQYF.

In DNA, the CDR3 is TGTGCCAGTAGTATAGATCCGGGACGGTCGACGAACACCGGGGAGCTGTTTTTT. Its protein is CASSIDPGRSTNTGELFF. The chain carries TRBV19 and TRBJ2-2; either TRBD1 or TRBD2 may supply D (5 bases each). Germline-derived CDR1 and CDR2 are LNHDA and SQIVND (reference sequence). V was cut by 0 bases and J by 0 bases, with 14 bases left in between. The CDR3 totals 18 residues.

This clone showed up just once. This chain connects TRBV18 to TRBJ2-7, with 10 bases matching TRBD1. This CDR3 region has 15 residues. Unmatched junction bases numbered 6, after V lost 1 base and J lost 6 bases. Germline V gene data show CDR1 as KGHSH and CDR2 as LQKENI. The CDR3 region has the DNA TGTGCCAGCTCACCACTCCGGGACAGGGGTTCCGAGCAGTACTTC. This encodes CASSPLRDRGSEQYF.

The rearrangement joins TRBV19 to TRBJ2-7, with TRBD2 matching 7 bases. Germline assignment: CDR1 LNHDA and CDR2 SQIVND (reference sequence). V dropped 9 bases and J dropped 2; count of bases not matched to a gene: 10. The CDR3 runs 14 residues. The CDR3 DNA reads TGTGCCAGCCGGAGCGGGATAGGCACCTACGAGCAGTACTTC. Its protein product is CASRSGIGTYEQYF.

The genes are TRBV5-8 and TRBJ2-1; a possible D gene is TRBD2 (6 bases). Germline V CDR1 and CDR2: SGHTS, YDEGEE. Trimming pared 6 bases from V and 0 bases from J, leaving 13 bases between. The CDR3 spans 15 residues. CDR3 sequence: CASIKRASSYNEQFF. CDR3 coding DNA: TGTGCCAGCATCAAGCGGGCTAGCTCCTACAATGAGCAGTTCTTC.

The chain has TRBV30 and TRBJ2-2, with D unresolved. V lost 0 bases, J lost 7 bases, and 6 bases lay in between. CDR1 and CDR2 (germline): GTSNPN, SVGIG (reference sequence). The CDR3 has 12 amino acids. In DNA, the CDR3 is TGTGCCTGGAGTGTCGCAGTCGGGGAGCTGTTTTTT. Translating gives CAWSVAVGELFF.

This chain joins TRBV7-9 and TRBJ2-1; perhaps TRBD1 as D (5 bases). V was trimmed by 1 base and J by 4 bases, leaving 14 bases between them. The CDR3 runs 16 residues. CDR1 is SEHNR and CDR2 is FQNEAQ in the germline V gene (reference sequence). CDR3 nucleotide sequence: TGTGCCAGCAGCTTAGGTGAGACAGCTGTGTACAATGAGCAGTTCTTC. Its protein is CASSLGETAVYNEQFF.

The chain employs TRBV5-4 and TRBJ2-2; the match to TRBD1 covers 8 bases. This CDR3 contains 16 residues. V lost 3 bases and J lost 2; bases outside the gene matches: 6. The germline V gene encodes CDR1 SGHNT and CDR2 YYREEE (reference sequence). CDR3 protein: CASSSVGTGNTGELFF. The CDR3 coding sequence is TGTGCCAGCAGCTCGGTGGGGACAGGTAACACCGGGGAGCTGTTTTTT.

V gene TRBV6-5 combines with J gene TRBJ1-2; 8 bases match TRBD1. The V segment lost 6 bases and the J segment 7 bases; nucleotides outside the gene matches: 7. Germline CDR1 and CDR2: MNHEY and SVGAGI. This CDR3 comprises 13 residues. The CDR3, as DNA: TGTGCCAGCAGGGGGGACAGGAGGGGTGGCTACACCTTC. Residues: CASRGDRRGGYTF.

V gene TRBV28 combines with J gene TRBJ1-2; 9 bases map to TRBD1. CDR1 is MDHEN and CDR2 is SYDVKM in the germline V gene. V lost 4 bases and J lost 3; bases outside the gene matches: 6. The CDR3 totals 15 residues. The CDR3 here is CASSSRDREDYGYTF. CDR3 sequence (DNA): TGTGCCAGCAGTTCCCGGGACAGGGAGGACTATGGCTACACCTTC.